The 24 T cell receptor beta chains presented below share a single source sample, sequenced in a study of neurological immune-mediated disorders. Via MiXCR, TCRdb re-called the 5' RACE reads, giving one row per CDR3 protein. The sample lists 16,000 or so distinct CDR3 sequences; around 9% were seen once. The sequencing sample was made of CD8+ T cells from blood. Receptors originate from a man aged 50-59 years in good health.

In this sample, this clonotype turned up many times. V gene TRBV3-1 combines with J gene TRBJ1-4, with TRBD1 matching over 8 bases. The CDR3 runs to 16 residues. CDR1 is LGHDT and CDR2 is YNNKEL in the germline V gene (reference sequence). Trimming removed 1 base from V and 8 bases from J; junction bases left unmatched: 9. The CDR3 reads CASSQGLGQDEEKLFF. The CDR3 nucleotides read TGTGCCAGCAGCCAAGGATTGGGACAGGATGAAGAAAAACTGTTTTTT. The variable domain in full, completed from reference TRBV3-1 and TRBJ1-4, reads DTAVSQTPKYLVTQMGNDKSIKCEQNLGHDTMYWYKQDSKKFLKIMFSYNNKELIINETVPNRFSPKSPDKAHLNLHINSLELGDSAVYFCASSQGLGQDEEKLFFGSGTQLSVL.

This clonotype was observed at least ten times. V usage is TRBV30 and J usage is TRBJ1-1, with D tentatively TRBD1 (5 bases). This CDR3 is built from 13 residues. V was cut by 5 bases and J by 2 bases, with 12 bases left in between. Germline CDR1 reads GTSNPN; CDR2 reads SVGIG (reference sequence). The CDR3 loop reads CAWEPGRNTEAFF. The CDR3 nucleotides read TGTGCCTGGGAACCGGGGCGAAACACTGAAGCTTTCTTT.

This clonotype was detected many times. The V gene is TRBV25-1, the J gene TRBJ2-7; D is possibly TRBD2 (5 bases). This CDR3 region has 15 residues. V was shortened by 3 bases and J by 0 bases, with 12 bases between the two germline ends. CDR1 MGHDK and CDR2 SYGVNS come from the germline V gene. The CDR3 DNA is TGTGCCAGCAGTGACGAAGCGGCCGGCTCCTACGAGCAGTACTTC. Residues: CASSDEAAGSYEQYF.

This clonotype was seen at least ten times. The V gene is TRBV6-5, the J gene TRBJ2-2, with D maybe TRBD2 (5 bases). V gave up 5 bases and J gave up 1 base, with 11 bases separating them. Germline CDR1 MNHEY, CDR2 SVGAGI. This CDR3 region has 15 residues. As DNA, the CDR3 is TGTGCCAGCAGTAACGGGAAGCAGAACACCGGGGAGCTGTTTTTT. Translated: CASSNGKQNTGELFF.

This clonotype was seen at least ten times. This chain uses TRBV5-1 with TRBJ2-2; TRBD2 aligns across 8 bases. Germline assignment: CDR1 SGHRS and CDR2 YFSETQ. With 4 bases clipped from V and 3 bases from J, the junction kept 5 bases outside the gene matches. The CDR3 is 15 residues long. CDR3 loop: CASSPISGDTGELFF. In DNA, the CDR3 is TGCGCCAGCAGCCCCATTAGCGGGGACACCGGGGAGCTGTTTTTT.

This clonotype has a count of ten or more. J is TRBJ2-1 and V is TRBV5-1; TRBD2 matches 7 bases. Trimming cost V 4 bases and J 9 bases; bases outside gene matches: 7. The CDR3 is made up of 13 amino acids. CDR1 and CDR2 from the germline V gene are SGHRS and YFSETQ. The CDR3 DNA reads as TGCGCCAGCAGCGTCTGGACTAGACGTGAGCAGTTCTTC. The encoded protein is CASSVWTRREQFF. The entire variable domain, with the rest obtained from reference TRBV5-1 and TRBJ2-1, is as follows: KAGVTQTPRYLIKTRGQQVTLSCSPISGHRSVSWYQQTPGQGLQFLFEYFSETQRNKGNFPGRFSGRQFSNSRSEMNVSTLELGDSALYLCASSVWTRREQFFGPGTRLTVL.

This clonotype was seen only a few times. This chain connects TRBV4-1 to TRBJ2-6, with D uncertain. Deletions cut 1 base from V and 3 bases from J, with 7 bases between. CDR1 is MGHRA and CDR2 is YSYEKL in the germline V gene. The CDR3 has 15 residues. The CDR3 here is CASSQGLRGANVLTF. The CDR3 DNA reads as TGCGCCAGCAGCCAAGGTTTGCGTGGGGCCAACGTCCTGACTTTC.

In this sample, this clonotype turned up once. A read error may be the cause here, since a much bigger clone is one base away. This sequence joins TRBV6-2 or TRBV6-3 and TRBJ1-1; the D gene is possibly TRBD1 (5 bases). Germline V gene lookup returns CDR1 MNHEY and CDR2 SVGEGT. The V and J ends lost 4 bases and 1 base respectively, with 10 bases between them. The length of the CDR3 is 14 residues. The CDR3: CASSSPQENTEAFF. The CDR3 coding sequence is TGTGCCAGCAGTTCCCCACAGGAGAACACTGAAGCTTTCTTT.

This clonotype was picked up many times. This sequence joins TRBV3-1 and TRBJ2-3; 9 bases are shared with TRBD2. The CDR3 extends over 18 amino acids. The J segment lost 0 bases and the V segment lost 4 bases, leaving 11 bases of the junction unmatched. Germline assignment: CDR1 LGHDT and CDR2 YNNKEL (reference sequence). The CDR3 sequence is CASSLTWGLADSTDTQYF. DNA of the CDR3: TGTGCCAGCAGCCTAACTTGGGGACTAGCTGATAGCACAGATACGCAGTATTTT.

This clonotype was seen repeatedly, ten times or more. The J gene is TRBJ2-5, the V gene TRBV25-1; the match to TRBD2 covers 15 bases. V trimming: 8 bases; J trimming: 9 bases; junction bases outside the gene matches: 13. From germline, CDR1 is MGHDK and CDR2 SYGVNS. There are 16 residues in the CDR3. CDR3 in amino acids: CASGDGLAGGPSPQYF. CDR3 DNA: TGTGCCAGCGGGGACGGACTAGCGGGAGGGCCGTCCCCCCAGTACTTC. Looking up the rest from reference TRBV25-1 and TRBJ2-5 gives the full variable domain: EADIYQTPRYLVIGTGKKITLECSQTMGHDKMYWYQQDPGMELHLIHYSYGVNSTEKGDLSSESTVSRIRTEHFPLTLESARPSHTSQYLCASGDGLAGGPSPQYFGPGTRLLVL.

This clonotype was seen at least ten times. The rearrangement links TRBV10-3 to TRBJ2-5; TRBD2 agrees at 11 bases. Per germline, CDR1 ENHRY and CDR2 SYGVKD. The CDR3 spans 17 residues. After removal of 6 bases from V and 4 bases from J, the junction contained 13 bases not matched to a gene. The CDR3 DNA follows: TGTGCCATCAGCGAGCTAGAGATAACTAGCGGGAGAGAGACCCAGTACTTC. It is translated as CAISELEITSGRETQYF.

This clonotype was recorded many times. V is TRBV27 and J is TRBJ1-6; D is possibly TRBD1 (5 bases). Germline V lookup: CDR1 MNHEY, CDR2 SMNVEV (reference sequence). Trimming removed 0 bases from V and 10 bases from J, with 13 bases in between. This CDR3 is built from 15 residues. The CDR3 spells CASSLSGQGFSPLHF. CDR3 nucleotide sequence: TGTGCCAGCAGTTTATCCGGGCAGGGCTTCTCACCCCTCCACTTT.

This chain uses TRBV5-4 with TRBJ2-7; D unresolved. The CDR3 covers 13 residues. The V gene's germline CDR1 is SGHNT and CDR2 YYREEE (reference sequence). Trimming pared 0 bases from V and 5 bases from J, leaving 9 bases between. CDR3 in amino acids: CASSLAGSDEQYF. The CDR3 DNA reads TGTGCCAGCAGCTTGGCTGGGTCCGACGAGCAGTACTTC.

This clonotype appeared many times. The chain joins TRBV4-1 to TRBJ1-1; D is unresolved. The CDR3 spans 14 residues. Trimming cost V 1 base and J 1 base, with 7 bases left between them. From germline, CDR1 is MGHRA and CDR2 YSYEKL. The CDR3 DNA sequence: TGCGCCAGCAGCCAAGCGTGGGGGAACACTGAAGCTTTCTTT. It yields the protein CASSQAWGNTEAFF.

This clonotype was seen repeatedly, ten times or more. The V gene is TRBV4-2, the J gene TRBJ2-1, with TRBD2 identical over 7 bases. From germline, CDR1 is LGHNA and CDR2 YNFKEQ. V lost 6 bases to trimming and J lost 9 bases; unmatched junction nucleotides: 11. CDR3 length: 14 amino acids. In DNA form, the CDR3 reads TGTGCCAGCAGTAGGGGCAGCGGGATCGCTGAGCAGTTCTTC. This sequence encodes CASSRGSGIAEQFF.

This clonotype was picked up many times. This sequence joins TRBV11-2 and TRBJ2-2; TRBD2 matches at 8 bases. Per the germline V gene, CDR1 is SGHAT and CDR2 is FQNNGV. The CDR3 is made up of 15 amino acids. Trimming removed 6 bases from V and 1 base from J; junction bases left unmatched: 4. The CDR3 coding sequence is TGTGCCAGCAGGCAGCGGGAGTTGAACACCGGGGAGCTGTTTTTT. Protein sequence: CASRQRELNTGELFF.

The rearrangement joins TRBV4-1 to TRBJ2-4, with D possibly called TRBD1 or TRBD2 (5 bases each). The CDR3 consists of 15 residues. V lost 2 bases and J 9 bases, leaving 17 bases between the germline ends. Per germline, CDR1 MGHRA and CDR2 YSYEKL. CDR3 sequence: CASSQIRGTAGIQYF. The CDR3 nucleotides read TGCGCCAGCAGCCAAATAAGAGGGACCGCCGGCATTCAGTACTTC.

The table lists this clonotype with many counts. The rearrangement uses TRBV28 and TRBJ2-3, with D perhaps matching TRBD1 (6 bases). Germline values: CDR1 MDHEN, CDR2 SYDVKM. This CDR3 contains 15 residues. Trimming stripped 4 bases from V and 3 bases from J, with 14 bases between. The CDR3 loop reads CASSYPGDYTDTQYF. The CDR3 nucleotides read TGTGCCAGCAGTTATCCAGGGGATTATACAGATACGCAGTATTTT. The variable domain in full, with the rest retrieved from reference TRBV28 and TRBJ2-3, is DVKVTQSSRYLVKRTGEKVFLECVQDMDHENMFWYRQDPGLGLRLIYFSYDVKMKEKGDIPEGYSVSREKKERFSLILESASTNQTSMYLCASSYPGDYTDTQYFGPGTRLTVL.

This clonotype was detected ten times or more. The rearrangement links TRBV20-1 to TRBJ2-1, with D unclear. The CDR3 extends over 12 amino acids. Germline V gene sequence: CDR1 DFQATT, CDR2 SNEGSKA (reference sequence). V was shortened by 1 base and J by 10 bases, with 11 bases between the two germline ends. This CDR3 is CSARVLAGEQFF. CDR3 sequence (DNA): TGCAGTGCTAGAGTCCTGGCCGGGGAGCAGTTCTTC.

The chain recombines TRBV15 with TRBJ2-1, with a possible D match to TRBD1 (5 bases). Germline loops: CDR1 LNHNV, CDR2 YYDKDF (reference sequence). The ends were cut back, 6 bases at V and 9 bases at J, with 12 bases in the middle. The CDR3 is 12 amino acids. CDR3 protein: CATSALGAEQFF. Written as DNA, the CDR3 is TGTGCCACCAGTGCCCTTGGGGCTGAGCAGTTCTTC.

This clonotype appeared many times. The genes are TRBV29-1 and TRBJ2-7; D uncertain. The germline V gene encodes CDR1 SQVTM and CDR2 ANQGSEA. The CDR3 contains 11 residues. The ends were cut back, 5 bases at V and 4 bases at J, with 9 bases in the middle. The CDR3 loop reads CSVCNEYEQYF. The CDR3 DNA reads TGCAGCGTTTGTAACGAATACGAGCAGTACTTC.

This clonotype was recorded many times. The chain is built from TRBV6-5 and TRBJ2-5; 7 bases agree with TRBD1. Germline values: CDR1 MNHEY, CDR2 SVGAGI. V was pared by 2 bases and J by 5 bases, with 5 bases of the junction left unmatched. The CDR3 has 14 amino acids. CDR3 residues: CASSYTDRLETQYF. CDR3 DNA sequence: TGTGCCAGCAGTTACACGGACAGGCTGGAGACCCAGTACTTC.

This clonotype was seen ten or more times. The chain carries TRBV4-1 and TRBJ2-7, with D uncertain. Between the trimmed V and J ends, which lost 1 base and 2 bases, there was a span of 9 bases. Looked up from germline, CDR1 is MGHRA and CDR2 is YSYEKL. This CDR3 contains 14 residues. CDR3 amino acids: CASSQGRGTYEQYF. The CDR3 region has the DNA TGCGCCAGCAGCCAAGGACGCGGAACCTACGAGCAGTACTTC.

The chain employs TRBV7-6 and TRBJ2-2, with 9 bases aligning to TRBD1. V dropped 6 bases and J dropped 6; count of bases not matched to a gene: 17. Germline V gives CDR1 SGHVS, CDR2 FNYEAQ. The length of the CDR3 is 18 residues. The CDR3 DNA follows: TGTGCCAGCAGGGAACCCGGGACAGGGTGTGTGGTGGCCGGGGAGCTGTTTTTT. This sequence encodes CASREPGTGCVVAGELFF.